This T cell receptor (beta chain) derives from a study of blood T cells in healthy people across ages. Overall study results and limits: More naive CD4+ cells and higher diversity were found in long-lived than in aged donors.

CDR1 SGHAT and CDR2 FQNNGV come from the germline V gene. The CDR3 totals 13 residues. V was shortened by 0 bases and J by 7 bases, with 8 bases between the two germline ends. Extraction yielded at least 6 micrograms of total RNA per sample. Combining a sample-barcoded 5' primer with a J-beta primer mix, a second PCR ran for about 6 to 12 cycles. A template-switch adaptor with 12 random nucleotides tagged each cDNA molecule. TCRdb fed the 5' RACE reads into MiXCR, producing one record per CDR3 protein. Of 800,000 or so distinct CDR3 sequences in the sample, approximately 67% were seen once. Concerning this clonotype itself: Its specificity is not known.

J is TRBJ2-3 and V is TRBV11-2; tentatively, D is TRBD1 or TRBD2 (6 bases each). The TCR sequence derives from a man aged 25-45 years in good health. What was sequenced was blood. The CDR3, as DNA: TGTGCCAGCAGCTTAGAGGGGGGCTATACGCAGTATTTT. This codes for CASSLEGGYTQYF.